This passage covers 18 T cell receptor beta chains from one sample sequenced in a study of T cell changes during pregnancy in multiple sclerosis. TCRdb's table, derived via immunoSEQ multiplex PCR, lists solely in-frame clones and lacks some. The data show about 39,000 clones, almost 95% seen once. The specimen was CD4+ T cells from peripheral blood mononuclear cells, collected after pregnancy. These receptor sequences come from a female donor with multiple sclerosis, enrolled in a pregnancy study.

This clone has a handful of counts. The chain couples TRBV9 to TRBJ1-3; 10 bases fit TRBD1. The germline gives CDR1 SGDLS, CDR2 YYNGEE. The J segment lost 0 bases and the V segment lost 4 bases, leaving 10 bases of the junction unmatched. The CDR3 sequence is 18 residues long. DNA of the CDR3: TGTGCCAGCAGCCCCTCCCCCCGGACAGGGGGCTCTGGAAACACCATATATTTT. Its translation is CASSPSPRTGGSGNTIYF.

This clone was seen more than once but under ten times. V usage is TRBV14 and J usage is TRBJ1-1; 7 nucleotides align to TRBD1. Germline V lookup: CDR1 SGHDN, CDR2 FVKESK. V dropped 4 bases and J dropped 4; count of bases not matched to a gene: 9. There are 15 residues in the CDR3. CDR3 sequence: CASSLRQGESTEAFF. DNA for the CDR3: TGTGCCAGCAGCCTAAGACAGGGAGAGAGCACTGAAGCTTTCTTT. The variable domain in full, completed from reference TRBV14 and TRBJ1-1, reads EAGVTQFPSHSVIEKGQTVTLRCDPISGHDNLYWYRRVMGKEIKFLLHFVKESKQDESGMPNNRFLAERTGGTYSTLKVQPAELEDSGVYFCASSLRQGESTEAFFGQGTRLTVV.

The chain couples TRBV10-1 to TRBJ1-2; D remains ambiguous. The CDR3 contains 12 residues. V shed 10 bases and J shed 0 bases, with 9 bases lying between them. Germline values: CDR1 WNHNN, CDR2 SYGVQD (reference sequence). In DNA, the CDR3 is TGCGCCATTCCGGTACCTAACTATGGCTACACCTTC. The encoded protein is CAIPVPNYGYTF.

The rearrangement uses TRBV6-5 and TRBJ1-2, with TRBD1 matching 8 bases. CDR3 length: 15 amino acids. J was trimmed by 2 bases and V by 2 bases; bases with no gene match: 4. Per the germline V gene, CDR1 is MNHEY and CDR2 is SVGAGI. The chain's CDR3 is CASSYQRQGNYGYTF. The CDR3 nucleotides read TGTGCCAGCAGTTACCAGAGACAGGGGAACTATGGCTACACCTTC.

The chain carries TRBV6-5 and TRBJ2-1; TRBD2 might be the D (6 bases). The CDR3 is 16 residues long. From germline, CDR1 is MNHEY and CDR2 SVGAGI. The ends were cut back, 1 base at V and 3 bases at J, with 13 bases in the middle. The CDR3 loop is CASSYLPRGVYNEQFF. In nucleotides, the CDR3 is TGTGCCAGCAGTTACTTACCTCGCGGGGTCTACAATGAGCAGTTCTTC.

The V gene is TRBV30, the J gene TRBJ1-1; D remains unclear. Germline V lookup: CDR1 GTSNPN, CDR2 SVGIG (reference sequence). V lost 1 base to trimming and J lost 1 base, with 13 bases between them. CDR3 length: 15 amino acids. The CDR3 loop reads CAWSAIGETNTEAFF. The CDR3 bases are TGTGCCTGGAGTGCCATAGGAGAAACGAACACTGAAGCTTTCTTT.

CDR3 DNA sequence: TGTGCCTGGAGTGTCCGGACAGGTACCTACGAGCAGTACTTC. Protein: CAWSVRTGTYEQYF. This sequence joins TRBV30 and TRBJ2-7; 7 nucleotides align to TRBD1. The germline gives CDR1 GTSNPN, CDR2 SVGIG (reference sequence). The CDR3 loop spans 14 amino acids. The J segment lost 2 bases and the V segment lost 0 bases, leaving 4 bases of the junction unmatched.

The CDR3 nucleotides read TGTGCCAGCAGCCGACCGACAGGCCGATTCTACGAGCAGTACTTC. This sequence encodes CASSRPTGRFYEQYF. The chain combines TRBV5-6 with TRBJ2-7, with a tentative D call TRBD1 (6 bases). The germline V gene has CDR1 SGHDT and CDR2 YYEEEE. This CDR3 region has 15 residues. V gave up 4 bases and J gave up 3 bases, with 17 bases separating them.

V gene TRBV21-1 combines with J gene TRBJ2-7; the tabulated D call, TRBD2, remains unverified against the DNA. TRBV21-1 corresponds to a pseudogene. This CDR3 region has 16 residues. CDR3 sequence (DNA): TGTGCCAGCAGCAAAGCTCAGGGGACTAACCACTACGAGCAGTACTTC. Translation gives CASSKAQGTNHYEQYF.

The chain couples TRBV9 to TRBJ2-1; possibly TRBD1 for D (6 bases). Trimming removed 0 bases at V and 8 bases at J, with 12 bases between. Germline lookup yields CDR1 SGDLS and CDR2 YYNGEE. CDR3 length: 14 amino acids. The CDR3 loop is CASSVGGWTDEQFF. The DNA of the CDR3 is TGTGCCAGCAGCGTAGGGGGCTGGACAGATGAGCAGTTCTTC.

The V gene is TRBV7-3, the J gene TRBJ2-1; 9 nucleotides align to TRBD2. V trimming: 3 bases; J trimming: 10 bases; junction bases outside the gene matches: 7. CDR3 length equals 14 residues. CDR1 is SGHTA and CDR2 is FQGTGA in the germline V gene. The CDR3 DNA reads TGTGCCAGCAGCTTTCGCCTAGCGGGGAGCGAGCAGTTCTTC. It translates to CASSFRLAGSEQFF.

The CDR3 loop is CSVVETAGTTQYF. DNA of the CDR3: TGCAGCGTTGTAGAGACTGCCGGGACTACCCAGTACTTC. J is TRBJ2-5 and V is TRBV29-1, with D possibly matching TRBD2 (6 bases). V gave up 4 bases and J gave up 8 bases, with 17 bases separating them. The CDR3 contains 13 residues. CDR1 and CDR2 (germline): SQVTM, ANQGSEA.

V is TRBV6-6 and J is TRBJ1-1; 7 nucleotides align to TRBD1. The CDR3 extends over 15 amino acids. The trim removed 2 bases at V and 5 bases at J, leaving 8 bases unmatched. Per the germline V gene, CDR1 is MNHNY and CDR2 is SVGAGI (reference sequence). This CDR3 is CASSYGQDPGTEAFF. The CDR3 nucleotides read TGTGCCAGCAGTTACGGACAGGACCCAGGAACTGAAGCTTTCTTT.

This clone was counted a few times. The chain couples TRBV25-1 to TRBJ1-4; 8 bases agree with TRBD1. From germline, CDR1 is MGHDK and CDR2 SYGVNS. The CDR3 is 14 residues long. The V segment lost 4 bases and the J segment 4 bases; nucleotides outside the gene matches: 2. This CDR3 is CASSGTGGNEKLFF. CDR3 in DNA: TGTGCCAGCAGTGGAACAGGGGGTAATGAAAAACTGTTTTTT.

This clone has just one count. This chain connects TRBV9 to TRBJ2-5; 8 nucleotides match TRBD2. Trimming at V came to 2 bases and at J to 2 bases, leaving 5 bases not matched to a gene. The germline V gene encodes CDR1 SGDLS and CDR2 YYNGEE. This CDR3 region has 15 residues. The CDR3: CASSVRGGPQETQYF. The CDR3 coding sequence is TGTGCCAGCAGCGTCCGGGGGGGGCCGCAAGAGACCCAGTACTTC.

V gene TRBV6-1 combines with J gene TRBJ2-3, with D possibly matching TRBD2 (5 bases). The CDR3 consists of 14 residues. The germline V and J ends were trimmed by 3 bases and 1 base, with 8 bases remaining between them. CDR1 and CDR2 from the germline V gene are MNHNS and SASEGT. In DNA form, the CDR3 reads TGTGCCAGCAGTGAGGCCGGGGGCACAGATACGCAGTATTTT. This codes for CASSEAGGTDTQYF.

The CDR3 sequence: CASSISGVSYNEQFF. The CDR3 nucleotides read TGTGCCAGCAGTATAAGCGGGGTCTCCTACAATGAGCAGTTCTTC. The rearrangement joins TRBV27 to TRBJ2-1; 7 bases match TRBD2. V lost 5 bases, J lost 0 bases, and 4 bases stayed unmatched. CDR3 length: 15 residues. Germline-derived CDR1 and CDR2 are MNHEY and SMNVEV (reference sequence).

The chain couples TRBV6-1 to TRBJ2-3; unclear D gene. This CDR3 comprises 10 residues. V lost 10 bases to trimming and J lost 8 bases, with 10 bases between them. The V gene's germline CDR1 is MNHNS and CDR2 SASEGT. Here the CDR3 DNA reads TGTGCCACCAATATACTTACGCAGTATTTT. The encoded protein is CATNILTQYF.